The clone carrying this T cell receptor beta chain showed up just once. The antigen is unknown. This sample was taken from a study of T cell responses to AZD1222 COVID-19 vaccine. At the level of the study: Investigators merged groups given second doses at roughly 4 or roughly 12 weeks. Whole-study results and caveats: Females made up more of the donors, who were largely white British, and clonal diversity may have come out too low. Seropositive status at baseline applied to only five to seven AZD1222 recipients.

Sequenced by immunoSEQ multiplex PCR; TCRdb stores in-frame clones only, minus some. The repertoire includes 240,000 or so clones, more than 80% of them detected once, and 0.55% sits in the top ten. This CDR3 region has 16 residues. V gave up 0 bases and J gave up 1 base, with 12 bases separating them. From germline, CDR1 is KGHSH and CDR2 LQKENI. The sample in question was peripheral blood, obtained on day 0 of AZD1222 vaccination. The receptor's source is an adult in good health. The rearrangement links TRBV18 to TRBJ1-1, with D perhaps TRBD1 (6 bases). CDR3 nucleotides: TGTGCCAGCTCACCACCTTCGACAGGAACGAACACTGAAGCTTTCTTT. Translated, it gives CASSPPSTGTNTEAFF.